A selection of T cell receptor beta chains follows, all from one sample in a study of T cells in Graves' hyperthyroidism and ophthalmopathy. MiXCR was run by TCRdb on the multiplex PCR reads, yielding one entry per CDR3 protein. Altogether approximately 360,000 distinct CDR3 sequences are present, 15% to 18% being singletons, with the ten largest covering 28%. Sequencing used blood. All receptors derive from a young woman with Graves' hyperthyroidism that later progressed to Graves' ophthalmopathy. Each CDR3 is given with its conserved first and last residue. The D gene is left open where the match is weak. Clone size is shown for a subset of rows, as once, few, many or a class of expanded clone.

>TRBV20-1|many|NA|TRBJ2-7
CSAPGKRGPTYEQYF
TGCAGTGCTCCTGGAAAGAGGGGACCGACCTACGAGCAGTACTTC
>TRBV2|many|TRBD1|TRBJ2-5
CASSDTSTGYQETQYF
TGTGCCAGCAGTGATACCTCGACAGGGTACCAAGAGACCCAGTACTTC
>TRBV3-1|many|NA|TRBJ2-7
CASSQAGTLGEQYF
TGTGCCAGCAGCCAAGCGGGGACTCTTGGCGAGCAGTACTTC
>TRBV5-5|many|TRBD2|TRBJ2-1
CASTLGGGYNEQFF
TGTGCCAGCACCCTAGGCGGGGGCTACAATGAGCAGTTCTTC
>TRBV12-3/TRBV12-4|few|NA|TRBJ2-5
CASSWVEETQYF
TGTGCCAGCAGTTGGGTCGAGGAGACCCAGTACTTC
>TRBV6-1|few|TRBD2|TRBJ2-7
CASSPHSGRGEQYF
TGTGCCAGCAGTCCCCATAGCGGGAGAGGAGAGCAGTACTTC
>TRBV6-1|NA|TRBD1|TRBJ2-6
CASSGRTGGLALTF
TGTGCCAGCAGTGGACGGACAGGGGGCCTCGCCCTGACTTTC
>TRBV7-3|few|NA|TRBJ1-6
CASSPTWRGADNSPLHF
TGTGCCAGCAGCCCAACATGGCGAGGGGCCGATAATTCACCCCTCCACTTT
>TRBV18|NA|TRBD1|TRBJ2-2
CASSPGQGSLTGELFF
TGTGCCAGCTCACCGGGACAGGGGTCTCTCACCGGGGAGCTGTTTTTT
>TRBV28|many|NA|TRBJ2-5
CASSLSGQETQYF
TGTGCCAGCAGTTTATCGGGCCAAGAGACCCAGTACTTC
>TRBV28|many|NA|TRBJ2-3
CASSSPTRGLLDTQYF
TGTGCCAGCAGTTCACCCACGAGGGGGTTACTAGATACGCAGTATTTT
>TRBV29-1|NA|NA|TRBJ2-7
CSAGGAGGSYEQYF
TGCAGCGCAGGGGGGGCAGGGGGATCCTACGAGCAGTACTTC
>TRBV4-1|NA|NA|TRBJ2-5
CASSQEYTQRQETQYF
TGCGCCAGCAGCCAAGAGTATACACAGAGACAAGAGACCCAGTACTTC
>TRBV7-8|many|NA|TRBJ2-1
CASSSFALLDSYNEQFF
TGTGCCAGCAGCTCCTTTGCCCTTTTGGACAGCTACAATGAGCAGTTCTTC
>TRBV5-1|many|NA|TRBJ1-5
CASSLGPEYGQPQHF
TGCGCCAGCAGCCTGGGACCCGAATACGGGCAGCCCCAGCATTTT
>TRBV28|many|TRBD2|TRBJ2-7
CASSRVAGVSHEQYF
TGTGCCAGCAGTCGTGTAGCGGGAGTTTCCCACGAGCAGTACTTC
>TRBV5-1|many|NA|TRBJ2-3
CASSLGPATDTQYF
TGCGCCAGCAGCCTCGGACCCGCCACAGATACGCAGTATTTT
>TRBV20-1|NA|NA|TRBJ2-7
CSARDTWGDATYEQYF
TGCAGTGCTAGAGATACTTGGGGAGACGCTACCTACGAGCAGTACTTC
>TRBV15|NA|NA|TRBJ1-1
CATSSGRGQRATDAFF
TGTGCCACCAGCAGCGGCCGAGGACAGCGGGCCACTGACGCTTTCTTT
>TRBV29-1|NA|TRBD2|TRBJ2-7
CISRGGVDYEQYF
TGCATATCCCGGGGAGGGGTGGACTACGAGCAGTACTTC